This T cell receptor beta chain derives from a study of CD8 T cells in ankylosing spondylitis (TCRdb year 2017). Concerning the study at large: To find TCR variants linked to disease, the study profiled T cell receptor beta repertoires in ankylosing spondylitis patients and healthy donors. The full study cohort comprised 25 ankylosing spondylitis patients and some 100 healthy donors. Peripheral blood samples were taken, and synovial fluid was additionally collected from ankylosing spondylitis patients.

V is trimmed back by 4 bases and J by 0 bases, and the junction contains 6 bases that no gene match accounts for. From its cysteine to its phenylalanine, the CDR3 spans 17 amino acids. Solely the CDR3 DNA is kept, with 51 bases framed from the first base. In the germline V gene, CDR1 corresponds to SGHRS and CDR2 to YFSETQ. Worth noting for this clonotype: Its target antigen remains unknown. Base quality data are lacking; no much larger clone is found one base away.

Data came from an Illumina HiSeq 2500. Quantitative 5'-RACE with molecular barcodes was the method used to prepare the TCR beta libraries. Under the source paper's analysis protocol: To identify disease-linked TCR variants, a new computational method was used, one built on a probabilistic model of VDJ rearrangement. TCRdb trimmed the raw reads at Q25, called clones with MiXCR and kept productive beta chains. Records with the same CDR3 protein are collapsed into one entry carrying the most frequent genes and DNA. V and J calls and clone size were set by TCRdb, not the authors. For this sample there are over 150,000 distinct CDR3 sequences; about 20% appear just once. The ten largest clones represent more than 3.5% of the sample. Beyond this particular receptor, the publication reports: Significant enrichment of the disease-linked clones was reported in matched synovial fluid samples from ankylosing spondylitis patients. Some motif variants were previously reported in synovial fluid and blood of reactive arthritis patients, suggesting common disease-initiation mechanisms. The disease-linked clones showed a CD8+ phenotype and occurred at relatively low frequencies in peripheral blood. A TCR beta motif of several highly homologous amino acid variants appeared characteristic of blood from ankylosing spondylitis patients.

The chain links TRBV5-1 with TRBJ2-1; 11 bases in the junction line up with TRBD2. Sequencing input: blood, either unsorted or a sorted T cell fraction (not recorded which). This sequence was found in a male donor aged 5 to 30 with ankylosing spondylitis or in good health (not recorded which). Donor details come from another sample of the same person, matched by shared clones. Here is the DNA: TGCGCCAGCAGCGGTAGCGGGAGGGCCAGCTCCTACAATGAGCAGTTCTTC. Its protein is CASSGSGRASSYNEQFF.